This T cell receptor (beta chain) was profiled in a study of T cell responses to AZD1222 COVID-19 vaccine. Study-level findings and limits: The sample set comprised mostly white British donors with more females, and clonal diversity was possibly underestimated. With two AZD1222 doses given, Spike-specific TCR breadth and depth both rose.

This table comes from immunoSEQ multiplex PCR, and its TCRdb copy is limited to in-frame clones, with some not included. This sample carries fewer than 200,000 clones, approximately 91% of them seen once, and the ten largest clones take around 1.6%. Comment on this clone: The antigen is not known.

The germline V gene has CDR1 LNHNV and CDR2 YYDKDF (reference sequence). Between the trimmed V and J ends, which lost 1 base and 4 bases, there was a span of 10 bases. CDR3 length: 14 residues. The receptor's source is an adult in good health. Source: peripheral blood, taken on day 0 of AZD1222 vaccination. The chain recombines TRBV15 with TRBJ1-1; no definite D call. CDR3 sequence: CATSRGQRGTEAFF. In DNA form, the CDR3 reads TGTGCCACCAGCAGAGGCCAGAGAGGCACTGAAGCTTTCTTT.